Reported below is one T cell receptor beta chain. As originally analysed: Estimation of nucleated cell counts relied on the amplification of reference gene primers. Libraries were prepared by immunoSEQ multiplex PCR; TCRdb keeps only in-frame clonotypes and omits some of them. That table furnishes V, J and clone size, whereas the DNA furnished D and trimming. The table shows about 320,000 clones, with around 85% occurring only once. This CDR3 comprises 15 residues. Germline lookup yields CDR1 MDHEN and CDR2 SYDVKM. V gave up 2 bases and J gave up 1 base, with 11 bases separating them. These data originate in a study of blood T cell repertoires in COVID-19. On the study more broadly: The origin of the acute and convalescent COVID-19 samples was the United States, Italy and Spain. T cells, B-cell-depleted T cells, or PBMCs provided the cDNA or gDNA that served as material.

The sequence was collected from a human donor in a cohort sampled during active COVID-19. The material sequenced was peripheral blood. The V gene is TRBV28, the J gene TRBJ1-2; a possible D gene is TRBD1 (5 bases). The CDR3 protein is CASSLSPGHNYGYTF. The CDR3, as DNA: TGTGCCAGCAGTTTAAGTCCAGGACATAACTATGGCTACACCTTC.